What follows are 11 T cell receptor beta chains derived from one specimen sequenced in a study of T cell responses to AZD1222 COVID-19 vaccine. The repertoire was sequenced with immunoSEQ multiplex PCR; TCRdb's copy has only in-frame clones and lacks some. The sample yields over 90,000 clones, about 93% seen once. Sequencing was performed on peripheral blood, taken 28 days after the second AZD1222 dose. These receptors came from an adult who received the AZD1222 COVID-19 vaccine.

The chain uses TRBV5-6 and TRBJ2-7; D may match TRBD1 or TRBD2 (5 bases each). Trimming removed 6 bases at V and 3 bases at J, with 19 bases between. This CDR3 has 15 amino acids. Germline V gene lookup returns CDR1 SGHDT and CDR2 YYEEEE. The CDR3 DNA sequence: TGTGCCAGCACCTTAAACCGGGACGGAGACTACGAGCAGTACTTC. It yields the protein CASTLNRDGDYEQYF.

The chain employs TRBV5-6 and TRBJ1-1, with 7 bases that match TRBD1. V lost 4 bases to trimming and J lost 1 base; unmatched junction nucleotides: 10. The germline V gene has CDR1 SGHDT and CDR2 YYEEEE. This CDR3 region has 16 residues. The CDR3 is CASSPALGQPNTEAFF. The CDR3 DNA follows: TGTGCCAGCAGCCCGGCCCTGGGACAGCCGAACACTGAAGCTTTCTTT.

A single count supports this clone. This chain uses TRBV6-2 or TRBV6-3 with TRBJ2-7; D gene uncertain. V shed 6 bases and J shed 6 bases, with 12 bases lying between them. Germline V gene lookup returns CDR1 MNHEY and CDR2 SVGEGT. The CDR3 loop spans 12 amino acids. The CDR3, as DNA: TGTGCCAGCAGCCTGGGGTCCCTCGAGCAGTACTTC. It is translated as CASSLGSLEQYF.

The count of this clone is one. V is TRBV14 and J is TRBJ2-5, with D possibly being TRBD1 or TRBD2 (5 bases each). Trimming pared 1 base from V and 2 bases from J, leaving 14 bases between. CDR1 and CDR2 (germline): SGHDN, FVKESK. The CDR3 is made up of 16 amino acids. This CDR3 is CASSQGPGGRQETQYF. DNA for the CDR3: TGTGCCAGCAGCCAAGGCCCTGGGGGTCGACAAGAGACCCAGTACTTC.

CDR3 in amino acids: CASSIQGSNQPQHF. The CDR3 DNA reads TGTGCCAGCAGCATACAGGGTAGCAATCAGCCCCAGCATTTT. The chain recombines TRBV3-1 (or the pseudogene TRBV3-2) with TRBJ1-5; D is perhaps TRBD1 (6 bases). The CDR3 loop spans 14 amino acids. Germline V gene data show CDR1 as LGHDT and CDR2 as YNNKEL (reference sequence). V lost 5 bases to trimming and J lost 0 bases, with 8 bases between them.

V gene TRBV29-1 combines with J gene TRBJ1-1; D possibly corresponds to TRBD1 (5 bases). The CDR3 runs 12 residues. In germline, CDR1 is SQVTM, CDR2 ANQGSEA. V lost 7 bases and J 4 bases, leaving 13 bases between the germline ends. For the CDR3, the DNA is TGCAGCGGATACTGGGGGGGCACTGAAGCTTTCTTT. It encodes CSGYWGGTEAFF. Together with reference TRBV29-1 and TRBJ1-1, the CDR3 gives the full variable domain: SAVISQKPSRDICQRGTSLTIQCQVDSQVTMMFWYRQQPGQSLTLIATANQGSEATYESGFVIDKFPISRPNLTFSTLTVSNMSPEDSSIYLCSGYWGGTEAFFGQGTRLTVV.

The chain links TRBV4-1 to TRBJ2-7; a weak D match, TRBD1 (6 bases). Germline V gives CDR1 MGHRA, CDR2 YSYEKL. Trimming took off 4 bases at V and 0 bases at J, with 13 bases between the two ends. This CDR3 has 15 residues. CDR3 nucleotide sequence: TGCGCCAGCAGCCTAAGGACAGAATCCTCCTACGAGCAGTACTTC. Encoded protein: CASSLRTESSYEQYF.

The chain has TRBV19 and TRBJ1-5; D possibly corresponds to TRBD1 (5 bases). This CDR3 is 14 amino acids long. V lost 10 bases, J lost 6 bases, and 19 bases lay in between. Per germline, CDR1 LNHDA and CDR2 SQIVND (reference sequence). CDR3 region: CATNAGTVGQPQHF. Here the CDR3 DNA reads TGTGCCACCAACGCCGGGACGGTTGGTCAGCCCCAGCATTTT.

The chain uses TRBV3-1 (or the pseudogene TRBV3-2) and TRBJ2-3; perhaps TRBD2 as D (6 bases). The CDR3 sequence is 14 residues long. Germline CDR1 reads LGHDT; CDR2 reads YNNKEL (reference sequence). Trimming took off 4 bases at V and 7 bases at J, with 15 bases between the two ends. In nucleotides, the CDR3 is TGTGCCAGCAGCCCCCTTTCCGGGACTTATACGCAGTATTTT. Residues: CASSPLSGTYTQYF.

J is TRBJ1-6 and V is TRBV5-1; D is unresolved. V lost 0 bases and J 10 bases, leaving 11 bases between the germline ends. The CDR3 sequence is 14 residues long. Per the germline V gene, CDR1 is SGHRS and CDR2 is YFSETQ. CDR3 nucleotide sequence: TGCGCCAGCAGCTTGGCCCCGGAGGAATCACCCCTCCACTTT. Its protein is CASSLAPEESPLHF.

The chain combines TRBV9 with TRBJ1-2; D uncertain. CDR1 and CDR2 from the germline V gene are SGDLS and YYNGEE. V was shortened by 6 bases and J by 8 bases, with 23 bases between the two germline ends. The CDR3 has 15 amino acids. The CDR3 sequence: CASNAQVADSEGYTF. For the CDR3, the DNA is TGTGCCAGCAACGCCCAAGTGGCGGATTCGGAGGGCTACACCTTC.